The rows below give T cell receptor beta chains drawn from one sample of a study of T-cell reconstitution after alpha-beta-depleted transplantation in children. MiXCR, run by TCRdb on the PCR reads, gives a single entry per CDR3 protein. The repertoire consists of about a million distinct CDR3 sequences, with less than 30% occurring once and the leading ten covering under 30%. The source material was PBMCs, mostly from graft donor cells, sampled 360 days after TCRalphabeta/CD19-depleted stem cell transplant. The receptors derive from a boy younger than two who had a stem cell transplant for SCID, so the T cells may come from the graft donor. The CDR3 runs from the conserved cysteine through the conserved F or W. D genes are given only for firm matches. The size field is filled for only some rows; it gives once, few, many or a size class.

TRBJ1-1 | TRBV2 | few | TRBD1 | CATRDREGDTEAFF | TGTGCCACCCGCGACAGGGAAGGGGACACTGAAGCTTTCTTT
TRBJ2-5 | TRBV20-1 | few | NA | CSAREMREGTQYF | TGCAGTGCTAGAGAGATGAGAGAAGGGACCCAGTACTTC
TRBJ1-1 | TRBV12-3/TRBV12-4 | NA | NA | CASSPSEGTGTEAFF | TGTGCCAGCAGTCCCTCCGAGGGGACGGGGACTGAAGCTTTCTTT
TRBJ2-3 | TRBV7-2 | few | TRBD1 | CASSQGARTDDTQYF | TGTGCCAGCAGCCAGGGGGCCCGGACGGATGATACGCAGTATTTT
TRBJ2-3 | TRBV20-1 | NA | TRBD1 | CSAVPGQGPDTQYF | TGCAGTGCCGTACCGGGACAGGGCCCAGATACGCAGTATTTT
TRBJ1-2 | TRBV28 | few | NA | CASHGAGGWSYGYTF | TGTGCCAGCCACGGGGCAGGCGGTTGGAGCTATGGCTACACCTTC
TRBJ2-3 | TRBV4-1 | NA | NA | CASSQESALILDTQYF | TGCGCCAGCAGCCAGGAGTCAGCCCTTATTCTGGATACGCAGTATTTT
TRBJ1-3 | TRBV7-8 | few | NA | CASSQAFSGNTIYF | TGTGCCAGCAGCCAAGCCTTCTCTGGAAACACCATATATTTT
TRBJ2-5 | TRBV7-9 | few | NA | CASSFPGQRAQYF | TGTGCCAGCAGCTTTCCCGGACAGCGGGCCCAGTACTTC
TRBJ2-7 | TRBV2 | few | NA | CASGAAALTYEQYF | TGTGCCAGCGGGGCGGCCGCACTAACCTACGAGCAGTACTTC
TRBJ1-1 | TRBV24-1 | NA | NA | CATPEGGSTEAFF | TGTGCCACCCCGGAGGGGGGTTCCACTGAAGCTTTCTTT
TRBJ2-5 | TRBV24-1 | few | TRBD2 | CATSDFKAGGPIPYETQYF | TGTGCCACCAGTGATTTTAAAGCGGGGGGACCGATCCCTTACGAGACCCAGTACTTC
TRBJ2-1 | TRBV7-6 | NA | NA | CASSPSQNNEQFF | TGTGCCAGCAGCCCTTCACAGAACAATGAGCAGTTCTTC
TRBJ2-7 | TRBV11-1 | NA | NA | CASSTVSLYEQYF | TGTGCCAGCTCGACAGTCTCGCTCTACGAGCAGTACTTC
TRBJ2-1 | TRBV12-3/TRBV12-4 | few | TRBD2 | CASSTPRGGSSYNEQFF | TGTGCCAGCAGCACCCCTCGCGGGGGGAGCTCCTACAATGAGCAGTTCTTC
TRBJ1-2 | TRBV7-9 | NA | NA | CASSWQSNYGYTF | TGTGCCAGCAGCTGGCAGAGTAACTATGGCTACACCTTC